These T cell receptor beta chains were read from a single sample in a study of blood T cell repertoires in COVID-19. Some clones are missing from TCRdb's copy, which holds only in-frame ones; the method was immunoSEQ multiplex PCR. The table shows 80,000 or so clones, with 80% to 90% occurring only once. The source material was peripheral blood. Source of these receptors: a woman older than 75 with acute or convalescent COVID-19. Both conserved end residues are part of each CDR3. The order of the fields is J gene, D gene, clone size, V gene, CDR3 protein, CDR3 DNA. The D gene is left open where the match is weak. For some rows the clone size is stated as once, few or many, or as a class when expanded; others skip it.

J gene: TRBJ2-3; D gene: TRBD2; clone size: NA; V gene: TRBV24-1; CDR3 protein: CATSEAGGSLPQYF; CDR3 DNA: TGTGCCACCAGTGAGGCGGGGGGGTCCTTGCCGCAGTATTTT
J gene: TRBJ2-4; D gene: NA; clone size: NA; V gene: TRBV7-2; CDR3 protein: CASSLKTRRVTSVSIQYF; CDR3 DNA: TGTGCCAGCAGCTTAAAAACTCGGAGAGTCACGAGTGTGAGCATTCAGTACTTC
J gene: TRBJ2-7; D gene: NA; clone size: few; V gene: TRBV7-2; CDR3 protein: CASSLEEGYEQYF; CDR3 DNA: TGTGCCAGCAGCTTAGAGGAGGGCTACGAGCAGTACTTC
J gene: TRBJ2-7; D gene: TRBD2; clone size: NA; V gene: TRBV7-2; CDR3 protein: CASSLEWLGVAGDHEQYF; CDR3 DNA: TGTGCCAGCAGCTTAGAATGGCTTGGGGTAGCGGGGGACCACGAGCAGTACTTC
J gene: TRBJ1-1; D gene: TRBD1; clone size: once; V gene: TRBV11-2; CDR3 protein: CASSLAGRGIRNTEAFF; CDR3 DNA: TGTGCCAGCAGCTTAGCGGGCAGGGGGATCAGGAACACTGAAGCTTTCTTT
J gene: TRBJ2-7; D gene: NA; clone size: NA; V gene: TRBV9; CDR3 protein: CASSVDSSPGYEQYF; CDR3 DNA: TGTGCCAGCAGCGTAGACAGCTCTCCGGGGTACGAGCAGTACTTC
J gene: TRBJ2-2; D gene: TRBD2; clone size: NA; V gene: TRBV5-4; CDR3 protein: CASSLWTSGVTGELFF; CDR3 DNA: TGTGCCAGCAGCTTGTGGACTAGCGGGGTCACCGGGGAGCTGTTTTTT
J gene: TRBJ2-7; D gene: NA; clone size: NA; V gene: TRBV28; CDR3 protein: CATVGIGRGGYEQYF; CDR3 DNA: TGTGCCACCGTCGGGATAGGCAGGGGCGGCTACGAGCAGTACTTC
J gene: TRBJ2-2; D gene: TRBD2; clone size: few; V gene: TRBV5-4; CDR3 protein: CARSPNRGAGGRNGELFF; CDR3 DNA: TGTGCCCGCAGCCCAAACCGGGGGGCGGGGGGGCGGAACGGGGAGCTGTTTTTT
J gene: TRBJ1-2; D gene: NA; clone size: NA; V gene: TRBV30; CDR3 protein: CAWVVEGANYGYTF; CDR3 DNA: TGTGCCTGGGTAGTTGAGGGGGCTAACTATGGCTACACCTTC
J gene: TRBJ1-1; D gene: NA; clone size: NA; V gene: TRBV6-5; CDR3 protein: CATEDILNTEAFF; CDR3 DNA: TGTGCCACCGAAGACATATTGAACACTGAAGCTTTCTTT
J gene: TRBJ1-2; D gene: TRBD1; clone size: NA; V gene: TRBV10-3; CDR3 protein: CAISDRQGREYGYTF; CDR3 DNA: TGTGCCATCAGTGATCGACAGGGTCGGGAGTATGGCTACACCTTC
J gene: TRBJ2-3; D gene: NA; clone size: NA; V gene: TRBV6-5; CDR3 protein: CASSHEGGFVDTQYF; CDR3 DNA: TGTGCCAGCAGTCACGAGGGCGGTTTCGTAGATACGCAGTATTTT
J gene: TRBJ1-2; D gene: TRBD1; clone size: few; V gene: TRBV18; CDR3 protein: CASSPTAGQGNGYTF; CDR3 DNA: TGTGCCAGCTCACCAACGGCGGGACAGGGGAATGGCTACACCTTC
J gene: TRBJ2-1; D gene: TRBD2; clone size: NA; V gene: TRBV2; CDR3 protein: CASSEGLAYNEQFF; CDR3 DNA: TGTGCCAGCAGTGAGGGACTAGCTTACAATGAGCAGTTCTTC
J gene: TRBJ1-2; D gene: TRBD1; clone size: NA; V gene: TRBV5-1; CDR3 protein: CASSPSGQAKLGYTF; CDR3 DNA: TGCGCCAGCAGCCCTTCGGGACAGGCGAAACTTGGCTACACCTTC
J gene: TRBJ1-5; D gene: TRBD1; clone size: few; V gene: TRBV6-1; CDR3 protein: CASSGQGATSNQPQHF; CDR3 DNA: TGTGCCAGCAGTGGGCAGGGGGCGACGAGCAATCAGCCCCAGCATTTT
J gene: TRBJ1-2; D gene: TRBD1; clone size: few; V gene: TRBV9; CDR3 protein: CASSVEAGGWNGYTF; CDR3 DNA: TGTGCCAGCAGCGTGGAGGCAGGGGGGTGGAATGGCTACACCTTC
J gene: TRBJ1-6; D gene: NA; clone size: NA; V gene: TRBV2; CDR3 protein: CATRGGPPASPLHF; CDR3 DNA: TGTGCCACCAGGGGTGGGCCGCCGGCTTCGCCCCTCCACTTT
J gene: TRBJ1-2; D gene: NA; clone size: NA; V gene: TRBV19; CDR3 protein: CASSIDGRYGYTF; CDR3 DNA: TGTGCCAGTAGTATTGATGGGCGCTATGGCTACACCTTC
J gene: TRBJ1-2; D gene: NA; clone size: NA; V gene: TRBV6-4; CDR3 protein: CASSEGPRSYGYTF; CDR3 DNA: TGTGCCAGCAGTGAGGGCCCCCGGTCCTATGGCTACACCTTC
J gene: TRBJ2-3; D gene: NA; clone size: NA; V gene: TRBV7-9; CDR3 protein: CASSLDWAFPTDTQYF; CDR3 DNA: TGTGCCAGCAGCTTAGATTGGGCTTTTCCCACAGATACGCAGTATTTT
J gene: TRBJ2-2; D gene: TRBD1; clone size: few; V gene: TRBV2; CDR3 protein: CASSERDRTVYKTTGELFF; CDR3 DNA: TGTGCCAGCAGTGAACGGGACAGAACAGTATATAAGACCACCGGGGAGCTGTTTTTT
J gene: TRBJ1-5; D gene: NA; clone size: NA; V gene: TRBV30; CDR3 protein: CAWSVTGLSNQPQHF; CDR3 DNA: TGTGCCTGGAGTGTCACAGGGTTAAGCAATCAGCCCCAGCATTTT
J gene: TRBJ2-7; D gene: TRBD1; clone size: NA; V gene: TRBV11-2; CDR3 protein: CASSLDRTGTFSYEQYF; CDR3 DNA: TGTGCCAGCAGCTTAGACCGGACAGGAACCTTCTCCTACGAGCAGTACTTC
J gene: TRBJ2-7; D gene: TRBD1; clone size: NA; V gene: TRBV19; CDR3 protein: CASSRIGAGGTGEQYF; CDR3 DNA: TGTGCCAGTAGTAGGATCGGGGCAGGGGGAACGGGCGAGCAGTACTTC
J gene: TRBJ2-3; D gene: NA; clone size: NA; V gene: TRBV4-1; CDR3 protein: CASSQVNLVVFDTQYF; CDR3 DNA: TGCGCCAGCAGCCAAGTAAATCTAGTTGTCTTCGATACGCAGTATTTT
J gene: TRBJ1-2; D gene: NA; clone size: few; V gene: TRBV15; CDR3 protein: CATSIYNYGYTF; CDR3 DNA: TGTGCCACCAGCATCTATAACTATGGCTACACCTTC
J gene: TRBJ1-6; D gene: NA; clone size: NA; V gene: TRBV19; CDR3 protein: CASTYRESNSPLHF; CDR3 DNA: TGTGCCAGTACTTACAGGGAGAGTAATTCACCCCTCCACTTT
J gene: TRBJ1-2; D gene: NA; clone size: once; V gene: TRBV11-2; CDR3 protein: CASQDPNYGYTF; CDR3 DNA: TGTGCCAGTCAGGATCCCAACTATGGCTACACCTTC
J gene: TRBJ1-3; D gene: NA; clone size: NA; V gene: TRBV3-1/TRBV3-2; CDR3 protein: CASSPPGVSSGNTIYF; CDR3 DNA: TGTGCCAGCAGCCCCCCAGGGGTAAGCTCTGGAAACACCATATATTTT
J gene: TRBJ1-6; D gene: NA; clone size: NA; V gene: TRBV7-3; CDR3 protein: CASSLSGLGGALHF; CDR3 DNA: TGTGCCAGCAGCTTATCCGGTCTTGGGGGGGCCCTCCACTTT
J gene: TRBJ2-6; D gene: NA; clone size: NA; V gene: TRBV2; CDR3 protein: CANTPGQVPSGANVLTF; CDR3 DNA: TGTGCCAACACCCCCGGTCAGGTCCCGTCTGGGGCCAACGTCCTGACTTTC
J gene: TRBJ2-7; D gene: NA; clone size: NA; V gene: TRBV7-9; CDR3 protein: CASSPRGLYEQYF; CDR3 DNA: TGTGCCAGCAGCCCCAGGGGTTTGTACGAGCAGTACTTC
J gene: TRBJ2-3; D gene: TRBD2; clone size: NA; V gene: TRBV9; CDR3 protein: CASSNSGGADTQYF; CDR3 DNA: TGTGCCAGCAGCAATAGCGGGGGGGCAGATACGCAGTATTTT
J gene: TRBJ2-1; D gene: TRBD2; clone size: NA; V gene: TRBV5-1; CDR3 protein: CASSSLAGGSYNEQFF; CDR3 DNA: TGCGCCAGCAGCTCACTAGCGGGGGGTTCTTACAATGAGCAGTTCTTC
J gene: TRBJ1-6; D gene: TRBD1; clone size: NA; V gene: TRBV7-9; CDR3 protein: CASSLPGTGQSPLHF; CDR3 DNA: TGTGCCAGCAGCCTTCCTGGGACAGGGCAATCACCCCTCCACTTT
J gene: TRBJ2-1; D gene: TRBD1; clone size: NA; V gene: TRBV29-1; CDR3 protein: CSVEVWDSSYNEQFF; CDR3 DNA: TGCAGCGTTGAAGTGTGGGACAGCTCCTACAATGAGCAGTTCTTC
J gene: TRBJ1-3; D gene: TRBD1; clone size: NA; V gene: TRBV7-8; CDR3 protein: CASSPTGAGNTIYF; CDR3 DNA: TGTGCCAGCAGCCCGACAGGGGCTGGAAACACCATATATTTT
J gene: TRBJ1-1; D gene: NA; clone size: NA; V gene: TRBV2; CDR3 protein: CASKRQATNTEAFF; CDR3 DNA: TGTGCCAGCAAACGACAGGCGACGAACACTGAAGCTTTCTTT
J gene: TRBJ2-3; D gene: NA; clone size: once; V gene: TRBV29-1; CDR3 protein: CSVWGGSSTDTQYF; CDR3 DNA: TGCAGCGTATGGGGCGGTTCTAGCACAGATACGCAGTATTTT
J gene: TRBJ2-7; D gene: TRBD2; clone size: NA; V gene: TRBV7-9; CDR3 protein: CASSHQTFLTSGGYEQYF; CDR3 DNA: TGTGCCAGCAGCCACCAGACATTCCTTACTAGCGGGGGCTACGAGCAGTACTTC
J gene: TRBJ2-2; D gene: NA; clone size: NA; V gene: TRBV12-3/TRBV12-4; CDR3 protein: CASSHPTGELFF; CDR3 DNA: TGTGCCAGCAGCCATCCCACCGGGGAGCTGTTTTTT
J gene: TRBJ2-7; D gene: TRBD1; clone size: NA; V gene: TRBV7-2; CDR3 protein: CASSFGDRYYEQYF; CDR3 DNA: TGTGCCAGCAGCTTTGGGGACAGGTACTACGAGCAGTACTTC
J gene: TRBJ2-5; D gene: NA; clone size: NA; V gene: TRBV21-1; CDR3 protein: CASSAQGTETQYF; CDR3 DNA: TGTGCCAGCAGCGCACAGGGGACAGAGACCCAGTACTTC
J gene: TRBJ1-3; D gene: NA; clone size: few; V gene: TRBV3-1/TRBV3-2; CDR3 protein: CASSQAGRSSGNTIYF; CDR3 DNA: TGTGCCAGCAGCCAAGCGGGTCGGAGCTCTGGAAACACCATATATTTT
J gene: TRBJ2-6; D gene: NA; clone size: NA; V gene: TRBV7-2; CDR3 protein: CASSPSLRSGANVLTF; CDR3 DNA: TGTGCCAGCAGCCCCTCCCTGCGCTCTGGGGCCAACGTCCTGACTTTC
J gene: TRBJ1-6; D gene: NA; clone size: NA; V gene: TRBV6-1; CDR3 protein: CASSEIGSGISPLHF; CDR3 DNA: TGTGCCAGCAGTGAAATCGGATCAGGGATTTCACCCCTCCACTTT
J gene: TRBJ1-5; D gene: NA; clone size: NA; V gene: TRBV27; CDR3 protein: CASSLLGPRDQPQHF; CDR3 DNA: TGTGCCAGCAGTTTATTGGGGCCGCGCGATCAGCCCCAGCATTTT
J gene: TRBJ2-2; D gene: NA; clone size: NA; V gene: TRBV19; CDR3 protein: CASSTQGGITGELFF; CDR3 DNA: TGTGCCAGTAGTACCCAGGGGGGAATCACCGGGGAGCTGTTTTTT